Below, 19 T cell receptor beta chains from the same sample are listed, as sequenced in a study of tumor-infiltrating lymphocytes in primary liver carcinoma. Each 20-30 mg portion of unsorted bulk tissue served as the source for co-extraction of RNA and DNA. TCR beta cDNA came from approximately 0.55 ug total RNA, primed with a constant-region primer. A slightly modified ARM-PCR protocol with three nested multiplex PCR rounds produced these TCR beta libraries. The opening two PCR rounds, around 11 cycles each, paired TRBV1-TRBV30 forward primers with a C-beta reverse primer. MiXCR, run by TCRdb on the multiplex PCR reads, gives a single entry per CDR3 protein. The data show 50,000 to 70,000 distinct CDR3 sequences, 65% to 80% seen once. Sequenced sample: liver tumor tissue from sampling region 2. Described subset: tumor region T2, inferior pole. These receptor sequences come from a man aged 35 to 55 with primary liver carcinoma and hepatitis B virus infection.

This clonotype was recorded many times. V gene TRBV30 combines with J gene TRBJ1-5, with D perhaps TRBD1 (5 bases). V lost 3 bases and J lost 9, with 15 bases in between. This CDR3 comprises 13 residues. Germline V CDR1 and CDR2: GTSNPN, SVGIG (reference sequence). CDR3: CAWSRGGGRPQHF. CDR3 nucleotides: TGTGCCTGGAGCAGAGGCGGGGGAAGGCCCCAGCATTTT. The full variable domain, completed using reference TRBV30 and TRBJ1-5, is SQTIHQWPATLVQPVGSPLSLECTVEGTSNPNLYWYRQAAGRGLQLLFYSVGIGQISSEVPQNLSASRPQDRQFILSSKKLLLSDSGFYLCAWSRGGGRPQHFGDGTRLSIL.

The chain combines TRBV11-2 with TRBJ2-2; D remains ambiguous. V was shortened by 9 bases and J by 7 bases, with 12 bases between the two germline ends. This CDR3 is 12 amino acids long. Germline V gene data show CDR1 as SGHAT and CDR2 as FQNNGV. CDR3 in amino acids: CARSAEYGELFF. In DNA, the CDR3 is TGTGCCAGAAGCGCGGAGTACGGGGAGCTGTTTTTT.

This clonotype came up many times. The chain recombines TRBV5-1 with TRBJ1-2; D is possibly TRBD1 (5 bases). The CDR3 is 14 residues long. The V end was cut by 4 bases, the J end by 2 bases, with 12 bases between. The germline V gene encodes CDR1 SGHRS and CDR2 YFSETQ. The CDR3 nucleotides are TGCGCCAGCAGCCCAGGTGGGGACAACTATGGCTACACCTTC. It is translated as CASSPGGDNYGYTF.

This clonotype was detected ten times or more. This chain joins TRBV11-2 and TRBJ2-1; D may be TRBD2 (5 bases). This CDR3 spans 16 amino acids. Germline loops: CDR1 SGHAT, CDR2 FQNNGV. V lost 7 bases and J 0 bases, leaving 16 bases between the germline ends. CDR3 nucleotide sequence: TGTGCCAGCACTTTTTCTAGCCAGAGCTCCTACAATGAGCAGTTCTTC. Protein sequence: CASTFSSQSSYNEQFF. Looking up the rest from reference TRBV11-2 and TRBJ2-1 gives the full variable domain: EAGVAQSPRYKIIEKRQSVAFWCNPISGHATLYWYQQILGQGPKLLIQFQNNGVVDDSQLPKDRFSAERLKGVDSTLKIQPAKLEDSAVYLCASTFSSQSSYNEQFFGPGTRLTVL.

This clonotype occurred a few times. The CDR3 sequence: CACSLDPWSSGRGETQYF. CDR3 in DNA: TGTGCCTGTAGCTTAGATCCATGGTCTAGCGGGAGAGGAGAGACCCAGTACTTC. This chain joins TRBV11-2 and TRBJ2-5, with 10 nucleotides matching TRBD2. Per the germline V gene, CDR1 is SGHAT and CDR2 is FQNNGV. Unmatched junction bases numbered 22, after V lost 11 bases and J lost 4 bases. CDR3 size: 18 residues.

The chain carries TRBV4-1 and TRBJ2-3; the D is unclear. V was shortened by 8 bases and J by 6 bases, with 15 bases between the two germline ends. This CDR3 contains 13 residues. Germline V gene sequence: CDR1 MGHRA, CDR2 YSYEKL. The CDR3 sequence is CASGSVRGDTQYF. The CDR3 nucleotides are TGCGCCAGCGGATCAGTTCGTGGGGATACGCAGTATTTT.

With regard to this clonotype: No conserved phenylalanine or tryptophan is present at the end of the CDR3, so a read error is the likely explanation. The V and J genes are TRBV12-3 or TRBV12-4 and TRBJ2-7; 12 bases match TRBD1. The CDR3 covers 15 residues. DNA of the CDR3: TGTGCCAGTAGTTTGGGACAGGGGGCCAACTACGAGCAGTACTTG. Translating it yields CASSLGQGANYEQYL.

This clonotype occurred a few times. One end of the junction does not line up with germline, which may come from a read error. The chain links TRBV12-3 or TRBV12-4 to TRBJ2-7; 7 nucleotides line up with TRBD2. The CDR3 runs 14 residues. Here the CDR3 reads CTSSLQGGSYEQYF. The CDR3 region has the DNA TGTACCAGCAGTTTGCAGGGAGGGTCCTACGAGCAGTACTTC.

The V and J genes are TRBV11-2 and TRBJ2-7; D is unresolved. The germline V and J ends were trimmed by 1 base and 10 bases, with 17 bases remaining between them. CDR1 SGHAT and CDR2 FQNNGV come from the germline V gene. There are 14 residues in the CDR3. CDR3 DNA sequence: TGTGCCAGCAGCTTAGGTCCGAAAGGGCACGGACAGTACTTC. Translated: CASSLGPKGHGQYF.

V and J are TRBV10-3 and TRBJ2-7; TRBD2 matches at 16 bases. J lost 12 bases, V lost 7 bases, and 24 bases had no gene match. CDR3 length: 19 amino acids. Germline CDR1 is ENHRY and CDR2 is SYGVKD. CDR3 sequence (DNA): TGTGCCATCACGAAACGATCGGGACTAGCGGGAGGGTTCTCCTACAAGCTGTACTTC. Protein product: CAITKRSGLAGGFSYKLYF.

Turning to this clonotype: One end of the junction varies from germline; a read error may be responsible. The chain employs TRBV11-2 and TRBJ2-2, with D possibly being TRBD1 or TRBD2 (5 bases each). The CDR3 loop spans 16 amino acids. Germline V gives CDR1 SGHAT, CDR2 FQNNGV. The CDR3 reads CAGSLVRVPNTRELFF. The CDR3, as DNA: TGTGCCGGCAGCTTAGTGCGGGTACCGAACACCAGGGAGTTGTTTTTT.

There are a few counts of this clonotype. Without the conserved terminal phenylalanine or tryptophan, this CDR3 likely stems from a read error. CDR3 sequence (DNA): TGTGCCAGTAGCTTAGAGCTCCTAGCGGGAATGAATGAGCAGTTCCTT. Translating it yields CASSLELLAGMNEQFL. The genes are TRBV11-2 and TRBJ2-1, with TRBD2 matching 9 bases. This CDR3 is built from 16 residues. Germline V gene data show CDR1 as SGHAT and CDR2 as FQNNGV.

To note about this clonotype: No conserved phenylalanine or tryptophan is present at the end of the CDR3, so a read error is the likely explanation. The chain employs TRBV28 and TRBJ1-1, with D unclear. Germline CDR1 reads MDHEN; CDR2 reads SYDVKM. This CDR3 comprises 13 residues. V lost 10 bases and J lost 2, with 14 bases in between. The CDR3 coding sequence is TGTGCCACCCTGAACATGGCAAACACTGAAGCTTTCTCT. Translated: CATLNMANTEAFS.

The rearrangement links TRBV12-3 or TRBV12-4 to TRBJ2-1; tentatively, D is TRBD2 (7 bases). V was cut by 10 bases and J by 0 bases, with 22 bases left in between. The CDR3 runs 17 residues. The CDR3 protein is CANGEGGGSLSYNEQFF. CDR3 coding DNA: TGTGCCAACGGGGAGGGGGGCGGGTCTCTCTCCTACAATGAGCAGTTCTTC.

About this clonotype itself: Its ends do not fully match the called genes, so a read error is possible. J is TRBJ2-4 and V is TRBV11-1, with 8 bases that match TRBD2. The CDR3 contains 17 residues. CDR1 SGHAT and CDR2 FQDESV come from the germline V gene (reference sequence). As DNA, the CDR3 is TGTGCCAGTAGCTTTCCCGGGACTAGAGTGACCAAAAACATTCAGTACTTC. It codes for CASSFPGTRVTKNIQYF.

Comments on this clonotype: At one boundary the junction diverges from the germline segment, which might be a read error. V usage is TRBV5-1 and J usage is TRBJ2-5; 8 nucleotides line up with TRBD2. The CDR3 extends over 15 amino acids. Germline V gives CDR1 SGHRS, CDR2 YFSETQ. The CDR3 is CASSLLAGGAKTQYF. The DNA of the CDR3 is TGTGCCAGCAGCTTGTTGGCGGGAGGTGCGAAGACCCAGTACTTC.

To note about this clonotype: Given a much more abundant clone one base away, this may be a read error. This chain uses TRBV7-9 with TRBJ2-1; D is unclear. The V gene's germline CDR1 is SEHNR and CDR2 FQNEAQ (reference sequence). This CDR3 contains 15 residues. The CDR3 spells CASSFAVQEYNEQSF. CDR3 nucleotide sequence: TGTGCCAGCAGCTTTGCAGTTCAGGAGTACAATGAGCAGTCCTTC.

Only one count was recorded for this clonotype. A read error may account for a junction end that differs from germline. The V call is TRBV11-2, the J call TRBJ2-7; 7 bases line up with TRBD2. Germline CDR1 reads SGHAT; CDR2 reads FQNNGV. The CDR3 contains 14 residues. The CDR3 reads CASSLAGGFTERYF. DNA for the CDR3: TGTGCCAGCAGCTTAGCGGGAGGCTTTACCGAGCGGTACTTT.

Concerning this clonotype itself: Possible read error: a much larger clone is one base away. The chain uses TRBV6-1 and TRBJ2-1; D is ambiguous. This CDR3 is 17 amino acids long. CDR1 and CDR2 from the germline V gene are MNHNS and SASEGT. The CDR3 sequence is CDSSVGFLGLSYNEQSF. Here the CDR3 DNA reads TGTGACAGCAGTGTCGGTTTTCTCGGGCTCTCCTACAATGAGCAGTCCTTC.